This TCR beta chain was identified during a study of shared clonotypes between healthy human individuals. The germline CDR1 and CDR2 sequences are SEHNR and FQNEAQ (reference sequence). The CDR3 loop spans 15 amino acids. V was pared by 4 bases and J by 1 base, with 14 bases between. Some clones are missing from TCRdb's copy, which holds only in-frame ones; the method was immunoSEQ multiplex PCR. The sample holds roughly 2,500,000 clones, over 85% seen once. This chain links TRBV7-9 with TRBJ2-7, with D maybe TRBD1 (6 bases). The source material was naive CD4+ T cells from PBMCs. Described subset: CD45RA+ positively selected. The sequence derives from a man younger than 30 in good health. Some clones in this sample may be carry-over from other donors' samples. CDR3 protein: CASSSPLTGSYEQYF. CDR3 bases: TGTGCCAGCAGCTCGCCCCTGACAGGATCCTACGAGCAGTACTTC.